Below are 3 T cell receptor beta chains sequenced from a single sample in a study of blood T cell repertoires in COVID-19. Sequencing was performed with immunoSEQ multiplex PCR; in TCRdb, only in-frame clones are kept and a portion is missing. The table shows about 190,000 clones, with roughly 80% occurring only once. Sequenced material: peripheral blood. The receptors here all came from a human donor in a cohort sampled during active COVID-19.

The CDR3 loop reads CASKTGALNTEAFF. The DNA for the CDR3 is TGTGCCAGCAAGACAGGGGCCCTGAACACTGAAGCTTTCTTT. The chain combines TRBV28 with TRBJ1-1; TRBD1 aligns across 8 bases. The trim removed 7 bases at V and 0 bases at J, leaving 4 bases unmatched. The CDR3 sequence is 14 residues long. From germline, CDR1 is MDHEN and CDR2 SYDVKM.

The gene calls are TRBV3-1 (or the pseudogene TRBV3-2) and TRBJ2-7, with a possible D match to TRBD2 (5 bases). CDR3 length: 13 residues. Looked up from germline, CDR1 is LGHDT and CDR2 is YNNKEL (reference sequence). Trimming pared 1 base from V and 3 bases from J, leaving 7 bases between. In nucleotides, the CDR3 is TGTGCCAGCAGCCAAGCGGGAAACTACGAGCAGTACTTC. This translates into CASSQAGNYEQYF.

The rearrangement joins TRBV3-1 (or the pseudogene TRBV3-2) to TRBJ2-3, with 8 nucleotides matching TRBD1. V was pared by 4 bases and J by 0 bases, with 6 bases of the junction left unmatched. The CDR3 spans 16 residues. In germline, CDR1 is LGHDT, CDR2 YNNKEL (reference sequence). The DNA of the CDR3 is TGTGCCAGCAGCCTACCACAGGGGGGTAGCACAGATACGCAGTATTTT. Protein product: CASSLPQGGSTDTQYF.